A selection of T cell receptor beta chains follows, all from one sample in a study of blood T cells in healthy people across ages. TCRdb called the 5' RACE reads again in MiXCR, with one record for every CDR3 protein. The sample lists 780,000 or so distinct CDR3 sequences, 25% seen once, with approximately 3.7% in the top ten. These data also featured in a second study, about T cells of mothers and their children.

The specimen was blood. These receptors all stem from a boy aged 10-17 years in good health. The CDR3 runs from the conserved cysteine through the conserved F or W. D genes are given only for firm matches. A clone size is listed for some rows: how often the clone was seen (once, few, many), or a class if it is expanded.

D,V,J,size,DNA,CDR3
TRBD2,TRBV28,TRBJ2-5,many,TGTGCCAGCAAGAACCGCGGGGGTGGCGAGACCCAGTACTTC,CASKNRGGGETQYF
TRBD2,TRBV20-1,TRBJ2-2,-,TGCAGTGCCACCATAGCGGGAGGGAACACCGGGGAGCTGTTTTTT,CSATIAGGNTGELFF
-,TRBV10-3,TRBJ2-1,few,TGTGCCATCAGTGAGTTAGGTAACAATGAGCAGTTCTTC,CAISELGNNEQFF
-,TRBV5-1,TRBJ1-3,-,TGCGCCAGCAGCTTGGCCCGCCGGGAGGGGGTCACTGGAAACACCATATATTTT,CASSLARREGVTGNTIYF
TRBD1,TRBV12-3/TRBV12-4,TRBJ2-5,-,TGTGCCAGCCTTCTTACAGGGGGCCGGGAGACCCAGTACTTC,CASLLTGGRETQYF
TRBD2,TRBV5-1,TRBJ2-5,-,TGCGCCAGCAGCTTGGTAGCGGGAGGTCCAGAGACCCAGTACTTC,CASSLVAGGPETQYF
TRBD2,TRBV4-3,TRBJ2-5,few,TGCGCCAGCAGCTACCGGGGGAGCGGGGAGGAGACCCAGTACTTC,CASSYRGSGEETQYF
-,TRBV27,TRBJ2-3,-,TGTGCCAGCAGTTCATTAGGATACAGCGAACCAGATACGCAGTATTTT,CASSSLGYSEPDTQYF
-,TRBV27,TRBJ2-3,-,TGTGCCAGCAGCAGCCCGTCGGGGGTAAGGGGAGATACGCAGTATTTT,CASSSPSGVRGDTQYF
TRBD1,TRBV18,TRBJ1-4,-,TGTGCCAGCTCACTGGACAGGGACCGGTCTTATGAAAAACTGTTTTTT,CASSLDRDRSYEKLFF
-,TRBV5-8,TRBJ2-7,-,TGTGCCAGCAGCTTGGGGTTAACGGGACACTACGAGCAGTACTTC,CASSLGLTGHYEQYF
TRBD2,TRBV12-3/TRBV12-4,TRBJ2-5,-,TGTGCCACCAGACTAGCGGGAGCCGAGACCCAGTACTTC,CATRLAGAETQYF
-,TRBV20-1,TRBJ1-4,few,TGCAGTGCTAGGAGGGTCCGGAGAGAAAAACTGTTTTTT,CSARRVRREKLFF
TRBD2,TRBV11-2,TRBJ2-1,few,TGTGCCAGCAGCTTAGAGGGACTAGCGTCTTTTCCGCAGTTCTTC,CASSLEGLASFPQFF
-,TRBV5-1,TRBJ2-3,-,TGCGCCAGCAGCTTGGCTCGGCAGAGTAACACAGATACGCAGTATTTT,CASSLARQSNTDTQYF
TRBD1,TRBV14,TRBJ1-1,few,TGTGCCAGCAGCCAAGGGAAGACAGGGTTCAACACTGAAGCTTTCTTT,CASSQGKTGFNTEAFF
-,TRBV24-1,TRBJ2-1,-,TGTGCCACCAGTGATCCGGTCGGGGGCAGGGATGAGCAGTTCTTC,CATSDPVGGRDEQFF
TRBD1,TRBV6-6,TRBJ1-1,-,TGTGCCAGCAGAGACAGGGGACGGAACACTGAAGCTTTCTTT,CASRDRGRNTEAFF
TRBD1,TRBV7-9,TRBJ2-5,-,TGTGCCAGCAGCCTAAGCCCGGGACAGGGGACGGAGACCCAGTACTTC,CASSLSPGQGTETQYF
-,TRBV15,TRBJ2-7,-,TGTGCCACCAGCAGAGATCGAGCCGGTCCTGGCGAGCAGTACTTC,CATSRDRAGPGEQYF
-,TRBV2,TRBJ2-7,-,TGTGCCAGCAAAGGGAACCTAGCCACGACCGAGCAGTACTTC,CASKGNLATTEQYF
TRBD1,TRBV27,TRBJ1-1,-,TGTGCCAGCAGTGGCGCCGGGACAGGGGTCTATGAAGCTTTCTTT,CASSGAGTGVYEAFF
TRBD2,TRBV12-5,TRBJ2-2,few,TGTGCTAGTGGTTTGGTAATGGGCCCGGGACTAGCACCCGGGGAGCTGTTTTTT,CASGLVMGPGLAPGELFF
-,TRBV7-9,TRBJ2-5,few,TGTGCCAGCAGCTCGGGACCGTCCAAGTTGACCCGGTACTTC,CASSSGPSKLTRYF
TRBD2,TRBV7-2,TRBJ2-3,-,TGTGCCAGTACGCGGCGGGGGGGCCAGGGAGATACGCAGTATTTT,CASTRRGGQGDTQYF
TRBD1,TRBV5-1,TRBJ1-2,few,TGCGCCAGCAGTGTCGACAGGGGGCTAGATGGCTACACCTTC,CASSVDRGLDGYTF
TRBD1,TRBV29-1,TRBJ2-1,few,TGCAGCGTTGAAGATCAGGGACAGAACTACAATGAGCAGTTCTTC,CSVEDQGQNYNEQFF
-,TRBV29-1,TRBJ1-1,-,TGCAGCGTTGAAAAGTTGATGAACACTGAAGCTTTCTTT,CSVEKLMNTEAFF
-,TRBV2,TRBJ2-2,-,TGTGCCAGTTTCAGGCACACCGGGGAGCTGTTTTTT,CASFRHTGELFF
TRBD2,TRBV5-1,TRBJ2-1,once,TGCGCCAGCAGCTTGATGGGAGGGCCAAGTGAGCAGTTCTTC,CASSLMGGPSEQFF
-,TRBV12-3/TRBV12-4,TRBJ2-5,-,TGTGCCAGCAGTTTATTTTGGGGGGGCAAAGAGACCCAGTACTTC,CASSLFWGGKETQYF
-,TRBV10-3,TRBJ1-5,-,TGTGCCATCAGTGAGGGCAGGGTTGGCCCTGAGGGCAATCAGCCCCAGCATTTT,CAISEGRVGPEGNQPQHF
TRBD2,TRBV6-2/TRBV6-3,TRBJ2-1,few,TGTGCCACCTGGAGGGAGGGCTCCTACAATGAGCAGTTCTTC,CATWREGSYNEQFF
-,TRBV4-1,TRBJ2-7,many,TGTGCCAGCAGTCAGGAGGGTAGGGGCTCCTACGAGCAGTACTTC,CASSQEGRGSYEQYF
-,TRBV12-3/TRBV12-4,TRBJ1-1,few,TGTGCCAGCAGTTTAGCCCCTGAAGCTTTCTTT,CASSLAPEAFF
TRBD2,TRBV7-2,TRBJ2-1,-,TGTGCCAGCAGCTTGGGAAGCGGGATGTCCTACAATGAGCAGTTCTTC,CASSLGSGMSYNEQFF
-,TRBV13,TRBJ2-1,few,TGTGCCAGCAGTATAGTCAATTCCTACAATGAGCAGTTCTTC,CASSIVNSYNEQFF
-,TRBV29-1,TRBJ2-5,-,TGCAGCGTTTTCAGGGGCGGGGAGACCCAGTACTTC,CSVFRGGETQYF
TRBD1,TRBV25-1,TRBJ2-7,-,TGTGCCAGCAACGGGGACAGTTCCTACGAGCAGTACTTC,CASNGDSSYEQYF
-,TRBV14,TRBJ2-5,few,TGTGCCAGCAGCCAAGAATACACCTCCCAAGAGACCCAGTACTTC,CASSQEYTSQETQYF
-,TRBV4-3,TRBJ1-1,few,TGCGCCAGCAGCCAAGATGTTGGACGGTTGGGAACAATGAGCACTGAAGCTTTCTTT,CASSQDVGRLGTMSTEAFF
-,TRBV12-3/TRBV12-4,TRBJ2-7,-,TGTGCCAGCGGACGGGACCCAACCGCAGACCAGTCCTACGAGCAGTACTTC,CASGRDPTADQSYEQYF
-,TRBV6-5,TRBJ2-2,-,TGTGCCAGCAGTTACGCAAGGTGGCTCGACACCGGGGAGCTGTTTTTT,CASSYARWLDTGELFF
-,TRBV4-3,TRBJ2-3,-,TGCGCCAGCAGCCAAGACGCCGGGGCTGGTACGCAGTATTTT,CASSQDAGAGTQYF
TRBD2,TRBV7-2,TRBJ2-7,-,TGTGCCAGCAGCTTTGTAGCGGGGGGCAACTACAAGCAGTACTTC,CASSFVAGGNYKQYF
TRBD1,TRBV18,TRBJ2-7,few,TGTGCCAGCTCACCAGGGACAGACGAAATATACGAGCAGTACTTC,CASSPGTDEIYEQYF
-,TRBV9,TRBJ1-2,-,TGTGCCAGCAGCGTAGGCAAAACGGGTCGTACAGCCGAGTATTTTAACTATGGCTACACCTTC,CASSVGKTGRTAEYFNYGYTF
TRBD1,TRBV29-1,TRBJ2-1,many,TGCAGCGTTGGAGGGGACAGGGATGAGCAGTTCTTC,CSVGGDRDEQFF
-,TRBV5-1,TRBJ2-7,-,TGCGCCAGCAGCTTGGTTTCAGGGGCGTACGAGCAGTACTTC,CASSLVSGAYEQYF
-,TRBV5-1,TRBJ1-2,few,TGCGCCAGCAGCTTTGTACAGGGTGGTTATGGCTACACCTTC,CASSFVQGGYGYTF
-,TRBV29-1,TRBJ1-2,-,TGCAGCGTTGGGGCTGAAGCTAACTATGGCTACACCTTC,CSVGAEANYGYTF
-,TRBV12-3/TRBV12-4,TRBJ2-7,-,TGTGCCAGCAGTTCCCAGGGAGTCTACGAGCAGTACTTC,CASSSQGVYEQYF
-,TRBV30,TRBJ2-1,few,TGTGCCTGGAGTGTCGGTGACTACCGGCGGTTCTTC,CAWSVGDYRRFF
-,TRBV29-1,TRBJ1-1,-,TGCAGCGTTGAGGGAGGCACTGAAGCTTTCTTT,CSVEGGTEAFF
-,TRBV4-3,TRBJ1-4,few,TGCGCCAGCAGCCAAGAAGGAGACAGGCCTTTAGAAAAACTGTTTTTT,CASSQEGDRPLEKLFF